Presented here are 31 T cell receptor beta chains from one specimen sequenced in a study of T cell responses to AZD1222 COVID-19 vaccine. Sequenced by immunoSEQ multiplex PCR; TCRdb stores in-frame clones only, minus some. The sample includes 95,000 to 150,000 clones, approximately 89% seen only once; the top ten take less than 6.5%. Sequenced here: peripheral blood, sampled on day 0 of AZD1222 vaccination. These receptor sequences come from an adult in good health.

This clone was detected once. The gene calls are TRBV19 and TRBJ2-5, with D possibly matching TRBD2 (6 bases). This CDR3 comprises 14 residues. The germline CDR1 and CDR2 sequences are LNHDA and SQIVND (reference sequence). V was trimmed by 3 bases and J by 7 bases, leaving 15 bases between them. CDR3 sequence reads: CASSIVAGSPTQYF. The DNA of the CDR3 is TGTGCCAGTAGTATCGTCGCCGGGAGTCCGACCCAGTACTTC.

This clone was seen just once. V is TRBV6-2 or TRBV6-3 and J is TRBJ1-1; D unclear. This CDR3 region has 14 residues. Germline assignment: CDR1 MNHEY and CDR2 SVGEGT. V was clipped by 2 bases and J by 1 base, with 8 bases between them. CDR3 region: CASSYGWGNTEAFF. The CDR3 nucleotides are TGTGCCAGCAGTTACGGGTGGGGGAACACTGAAGCTTTCTTT.

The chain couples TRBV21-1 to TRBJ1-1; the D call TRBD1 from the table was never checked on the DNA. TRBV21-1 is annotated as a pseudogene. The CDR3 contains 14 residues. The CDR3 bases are TGTGCCAGCAGCAAAGGAGGGGGCGCGGGTGAAGCTTTCTTT. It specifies CASSKGGGAGEAFF.

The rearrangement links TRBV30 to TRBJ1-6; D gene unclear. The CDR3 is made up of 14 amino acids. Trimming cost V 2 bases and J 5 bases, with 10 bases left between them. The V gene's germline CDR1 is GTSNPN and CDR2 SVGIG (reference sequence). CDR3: CAWSRPTDNSPLHF. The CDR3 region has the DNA TGTGCCTGGAGTCGTCCGACGGATAATTCACCCCTCCACTTT.

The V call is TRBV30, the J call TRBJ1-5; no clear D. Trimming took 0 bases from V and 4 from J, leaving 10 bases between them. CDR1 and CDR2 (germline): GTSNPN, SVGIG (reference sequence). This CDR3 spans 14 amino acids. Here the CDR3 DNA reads TGTGCCTGGAGTGTGGGGATTTCGAATCAGCCCCAGCATTTT. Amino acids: CAWSVGISNQPQHF.

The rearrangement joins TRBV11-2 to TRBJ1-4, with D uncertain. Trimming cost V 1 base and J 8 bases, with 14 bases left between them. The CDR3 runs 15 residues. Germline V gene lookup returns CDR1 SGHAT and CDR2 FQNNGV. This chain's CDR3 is CASSLGFSGEEKLFF. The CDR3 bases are TGTGCCAGCAGCTTAGGGTTTTCGGGAGAGGAAAAACTGTTTTTT.

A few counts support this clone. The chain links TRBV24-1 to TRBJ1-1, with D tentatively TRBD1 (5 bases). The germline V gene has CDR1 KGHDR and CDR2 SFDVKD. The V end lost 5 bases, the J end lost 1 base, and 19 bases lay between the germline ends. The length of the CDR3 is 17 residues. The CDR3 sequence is CATSVRGGASSNTEAFF. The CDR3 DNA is TGTGCCACCAGTGTCCGCGGCGGGGCCAGCTCGAACACTGAAGCTTTCTTT.

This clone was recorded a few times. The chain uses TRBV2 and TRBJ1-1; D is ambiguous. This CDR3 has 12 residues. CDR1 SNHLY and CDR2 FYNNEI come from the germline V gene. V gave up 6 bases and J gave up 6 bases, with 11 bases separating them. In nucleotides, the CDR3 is TGTGCCAGCAGCGGATTAGACGCTGAAGCTTTCTTT. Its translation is CASSGLDAEAFF. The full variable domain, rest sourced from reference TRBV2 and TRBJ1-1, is EPEVTQTPSHQVTQMGQEVILRCVPISNHLYFYWYRQILGQKVEFLVSFYNNEISEKSEIFDDQFSVERPDGSNFTLKIRSTKLEDSAMYFCASSGLDAEAFFGQGTRLTVV.

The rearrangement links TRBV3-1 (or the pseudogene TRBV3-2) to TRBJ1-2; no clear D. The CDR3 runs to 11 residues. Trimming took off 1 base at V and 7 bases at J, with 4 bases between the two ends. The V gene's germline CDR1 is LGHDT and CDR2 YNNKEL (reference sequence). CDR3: CASSQALGYTF. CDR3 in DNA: TGTGCCAGCAGCCAAGCCCTTGGCTACACCTTC.

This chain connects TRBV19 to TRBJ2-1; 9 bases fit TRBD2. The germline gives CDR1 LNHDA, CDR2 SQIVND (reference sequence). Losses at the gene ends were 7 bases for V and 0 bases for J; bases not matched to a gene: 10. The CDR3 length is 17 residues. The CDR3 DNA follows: TGTGCCAGTAAAGGCCAGCGGGGGGTAAGCTCCTACAATGAGCAGTTCTTC. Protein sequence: CASKGQRGVSSYNEQFF.

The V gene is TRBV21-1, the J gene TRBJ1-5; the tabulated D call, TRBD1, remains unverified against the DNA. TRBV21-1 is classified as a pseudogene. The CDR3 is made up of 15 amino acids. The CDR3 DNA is TGTGCCAGCAGCAAAGAAGGCAGGGGTCGACAGCCCCAGCATTTT. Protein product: CASSKEGRGRQPQHF.

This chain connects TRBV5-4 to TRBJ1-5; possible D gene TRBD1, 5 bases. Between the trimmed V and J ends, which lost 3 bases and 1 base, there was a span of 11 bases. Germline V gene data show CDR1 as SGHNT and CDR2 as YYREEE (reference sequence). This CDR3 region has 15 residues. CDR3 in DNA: TGTGCCAGCAGCTACAGGCCCAAAAGCAATCAGCCCCAGCATTTT. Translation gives CASSYRPKSNQPQHF.

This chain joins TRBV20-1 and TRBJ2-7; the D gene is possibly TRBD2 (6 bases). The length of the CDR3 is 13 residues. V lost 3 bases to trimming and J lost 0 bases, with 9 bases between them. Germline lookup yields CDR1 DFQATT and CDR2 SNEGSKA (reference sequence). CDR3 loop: CSASSGVSYEQYF. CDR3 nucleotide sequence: TGCAGTGCTAGTTCGGGGGTCTCCTACGAGCAGTACTTC.

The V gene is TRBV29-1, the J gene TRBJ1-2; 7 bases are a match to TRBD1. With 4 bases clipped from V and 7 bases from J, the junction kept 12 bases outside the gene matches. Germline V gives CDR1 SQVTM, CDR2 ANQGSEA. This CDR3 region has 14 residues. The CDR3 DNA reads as TGCAGCGTTGGGGAAAGGGACAGTAGGATTGGCTACACCTTC. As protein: CSVGERDSRIGYTF.

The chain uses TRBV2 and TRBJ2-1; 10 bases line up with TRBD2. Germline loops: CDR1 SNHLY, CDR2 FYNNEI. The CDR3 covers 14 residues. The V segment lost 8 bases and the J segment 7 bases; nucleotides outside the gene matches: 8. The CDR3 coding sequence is TGTGCCAGCTCAGGGCTAGCGGGAGTAAATGAGCAGTTCTTC. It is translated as CASSGLAGVNEQFF.

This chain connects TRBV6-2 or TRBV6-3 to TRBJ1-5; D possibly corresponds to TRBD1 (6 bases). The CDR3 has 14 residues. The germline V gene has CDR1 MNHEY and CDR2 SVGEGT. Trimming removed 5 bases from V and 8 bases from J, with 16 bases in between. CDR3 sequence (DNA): TGTGCCAGCAGTCCGGACAGTCTGGGTAAGCCCCAGCATTTT. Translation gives CASSPDSLGKPQHF.

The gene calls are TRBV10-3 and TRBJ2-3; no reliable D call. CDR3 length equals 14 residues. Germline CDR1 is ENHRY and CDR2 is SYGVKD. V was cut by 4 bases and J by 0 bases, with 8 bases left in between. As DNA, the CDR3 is TGTGCCATCAGTGTTAGCTCTAGCACAGATACGCAGTATTTT. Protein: CAISVSSSTDTQYF.

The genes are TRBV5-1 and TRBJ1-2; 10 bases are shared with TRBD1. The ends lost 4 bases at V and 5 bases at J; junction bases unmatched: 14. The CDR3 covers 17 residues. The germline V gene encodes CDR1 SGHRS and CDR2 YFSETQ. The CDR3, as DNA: TGCGCCAGCAGCGGAGCTATTAATCTGGGACAGGGGTATGGCTACACCTTC. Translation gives CASSGAINLGQGYGYTF.

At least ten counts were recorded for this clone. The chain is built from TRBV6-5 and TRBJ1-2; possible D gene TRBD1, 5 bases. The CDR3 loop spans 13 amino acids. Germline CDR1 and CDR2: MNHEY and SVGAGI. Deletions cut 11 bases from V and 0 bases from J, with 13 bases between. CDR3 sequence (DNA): TGTGCCGTTCCGACAGCAGCTAACTATGGCTACACCTTC. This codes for CAVPTAANYGYTF.

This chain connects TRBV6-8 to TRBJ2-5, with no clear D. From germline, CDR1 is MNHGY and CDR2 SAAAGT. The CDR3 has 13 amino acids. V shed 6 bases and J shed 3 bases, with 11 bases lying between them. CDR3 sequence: CASRSGREETQYF. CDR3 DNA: TGTGCCAGCAGGTCCGGTCGAGAAGAGACCCAGTACTTC.

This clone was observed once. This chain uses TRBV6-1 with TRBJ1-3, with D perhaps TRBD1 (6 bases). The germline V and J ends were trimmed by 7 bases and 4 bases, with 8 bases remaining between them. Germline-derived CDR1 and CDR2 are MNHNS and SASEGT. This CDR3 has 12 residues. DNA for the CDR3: TGTGCCAGCATTGGGGGCGGAAACACCATATATTTT. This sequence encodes CASIGGGNTIYF.

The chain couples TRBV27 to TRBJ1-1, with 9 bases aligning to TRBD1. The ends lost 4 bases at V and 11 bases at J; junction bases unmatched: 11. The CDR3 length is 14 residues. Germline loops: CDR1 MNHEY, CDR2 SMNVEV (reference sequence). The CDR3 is CASSSPTGGVGAFF. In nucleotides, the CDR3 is TGTGCCAGCAGTTCACCGACAGGGGGGGTTGGCGCTTTCTTT.

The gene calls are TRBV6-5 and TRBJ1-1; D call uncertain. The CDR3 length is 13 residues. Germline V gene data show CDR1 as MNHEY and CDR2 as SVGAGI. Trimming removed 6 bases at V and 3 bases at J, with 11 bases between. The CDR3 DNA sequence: TGTGCCAGCAGCTACGGTGGGCACACTGAAGCTTTCTTT. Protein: CASSYGGHTEAFF.

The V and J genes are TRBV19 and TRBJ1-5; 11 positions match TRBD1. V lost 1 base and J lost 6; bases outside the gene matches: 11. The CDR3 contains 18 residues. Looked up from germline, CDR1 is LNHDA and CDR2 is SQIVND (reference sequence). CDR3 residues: CASSIGAGLGQGGQPQHF. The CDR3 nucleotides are TGTGCCAGTAGTATAGGGGCTGGTCTGGGACAGGGGGGTCAGCCCCAGCATTTT.

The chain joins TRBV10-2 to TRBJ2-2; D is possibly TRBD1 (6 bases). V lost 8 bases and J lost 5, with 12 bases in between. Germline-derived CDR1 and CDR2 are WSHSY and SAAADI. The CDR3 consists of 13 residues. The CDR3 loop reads CASWGQATGELFF. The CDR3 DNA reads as TGCGCCAGCTGGGGGCAGGCGACCGGGGAGCTGTTTTTT.

For the CDR3, the DNA is TGTGCCAGCTCACCCCCGACCAGCTATACGCAGTATTTT. Translation: CASSPPTSYTQYF. The chain recombines TRBV18 with TRBJ2-3, with D hard to call. V shed 3 bases and J shed 7 bases, with 11 bases lying between them. The CDR3 runs to 13 residues. CDR1 is KGHSH, CDR2 LQKENI, per germline.

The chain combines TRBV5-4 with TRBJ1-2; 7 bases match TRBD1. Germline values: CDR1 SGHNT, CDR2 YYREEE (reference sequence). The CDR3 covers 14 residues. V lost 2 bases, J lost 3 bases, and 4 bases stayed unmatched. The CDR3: CASSLWQGDYGYTF. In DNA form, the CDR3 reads TGTGCCAGCAGCTTATGGCAGGGGGACTATGGCTACACCTTC.

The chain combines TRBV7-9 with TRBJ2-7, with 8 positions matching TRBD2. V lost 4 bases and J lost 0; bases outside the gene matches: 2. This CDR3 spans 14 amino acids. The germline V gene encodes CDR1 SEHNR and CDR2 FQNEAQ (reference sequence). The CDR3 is CASSSSGYSYEQYF. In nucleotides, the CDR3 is TGTGCCAGCAGCTCTAGCGGGTACTCCTACGAGCAGTACTTC.

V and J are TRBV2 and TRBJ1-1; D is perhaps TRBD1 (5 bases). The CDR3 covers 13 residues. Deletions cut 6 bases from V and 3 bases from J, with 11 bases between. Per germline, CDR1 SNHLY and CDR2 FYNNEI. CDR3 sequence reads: CASRVWDYTEAFF. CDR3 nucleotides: TGTGCCAGCAGGGTTTGGGACTACACTGAAGCTTTCTTT.

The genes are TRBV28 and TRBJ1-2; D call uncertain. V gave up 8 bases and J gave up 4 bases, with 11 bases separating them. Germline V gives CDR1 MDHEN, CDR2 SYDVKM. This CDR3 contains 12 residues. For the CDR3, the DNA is TGTGCCAGCTTTTCCGGGAGCTATGGCTACACCTTC. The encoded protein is CASFSGSYGYTF.

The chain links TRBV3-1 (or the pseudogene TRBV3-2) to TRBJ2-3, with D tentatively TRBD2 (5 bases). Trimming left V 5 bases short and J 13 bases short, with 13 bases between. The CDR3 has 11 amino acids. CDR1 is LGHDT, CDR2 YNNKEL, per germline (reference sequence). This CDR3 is CASSAGGYEYF. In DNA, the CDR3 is TGTGCCAGCAGCGCAGGAGGTTACGAGTATTTT.